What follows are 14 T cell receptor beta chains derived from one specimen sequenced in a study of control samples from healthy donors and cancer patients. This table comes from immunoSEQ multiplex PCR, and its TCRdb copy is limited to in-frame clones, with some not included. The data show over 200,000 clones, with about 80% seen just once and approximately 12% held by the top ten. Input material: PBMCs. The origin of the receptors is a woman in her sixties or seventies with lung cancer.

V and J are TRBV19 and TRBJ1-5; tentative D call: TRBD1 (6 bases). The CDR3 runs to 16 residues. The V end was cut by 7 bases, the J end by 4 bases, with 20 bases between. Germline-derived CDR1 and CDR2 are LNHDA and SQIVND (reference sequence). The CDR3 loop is CASKSLGQNTNQPQHF. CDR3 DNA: TGTGCCAGTAAAAGTTTAGGACAGAATACAAATCAGCCCCAGCATTTT.

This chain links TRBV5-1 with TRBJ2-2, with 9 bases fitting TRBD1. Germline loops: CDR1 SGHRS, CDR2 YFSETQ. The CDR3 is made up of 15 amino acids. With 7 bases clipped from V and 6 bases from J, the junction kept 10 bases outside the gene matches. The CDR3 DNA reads TGCGCCAGCGACAGCGGACAGGGGATATCCGGGGAGCTGTTTTTT. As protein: CASDSGQGISGELFF.

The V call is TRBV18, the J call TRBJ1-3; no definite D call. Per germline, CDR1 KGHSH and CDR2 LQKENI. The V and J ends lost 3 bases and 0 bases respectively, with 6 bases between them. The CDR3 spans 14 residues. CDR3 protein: CASSPDLSGNTIYF. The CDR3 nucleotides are TGTGCCAGCTCACCGGACCTCTCTGGAAACACCATATATTTT.

Here the CDR3 DNA reads TGTGCCAGCAGCTCGGGGCCCGCTGGACGGGAGTGGTTCTTC. It codes for CASSSGPAGREWFF. This chain joins TRBV11-1 and TRBJ2-1, with D possibly TRBD2 on 6 matching bases. CDR1 is SGHAT, CDR2 FQDESV, per germline (reference sequence). The CDR3 is 14 residues long. V shed 4 bases and J shed 15 bases, with 22 bases lying between them.

The CDR3 spells CASVQRGPPFQDEQFF. CDR3 sequence (DNA): TGTGCTAGTGTTCAAAGAGGACCGCCCTTCCAGGATGAGCAGTTCTTC. The chain is built from TRBV12-5 and TRBJ2-1; D call uncertain. From germline, CDR1 is LGHNT and CDR2 FRNRAP. Trimming removed 7 bases at V and 8 bases at J, with 24 bases between. The CDR3 is 16 residues long.

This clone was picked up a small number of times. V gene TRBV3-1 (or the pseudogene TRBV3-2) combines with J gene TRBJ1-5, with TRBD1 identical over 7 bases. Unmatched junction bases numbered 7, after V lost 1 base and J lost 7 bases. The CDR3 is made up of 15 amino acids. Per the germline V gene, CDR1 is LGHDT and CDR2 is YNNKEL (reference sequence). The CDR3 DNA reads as TGTGCCAGCAGCCAAGCGTCAGGGGGGGGGCAGCCCCAGCATTTT. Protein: CASSQASGGGQPQHF.

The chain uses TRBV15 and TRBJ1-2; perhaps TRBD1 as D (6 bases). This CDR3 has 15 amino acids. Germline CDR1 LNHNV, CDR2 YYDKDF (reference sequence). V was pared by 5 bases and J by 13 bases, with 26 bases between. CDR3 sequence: CATSLRMALSGTRTF. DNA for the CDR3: TGTGCCACCAGCCTCAGAATGGCCCTTTCCGGGACACGCACCTTC.

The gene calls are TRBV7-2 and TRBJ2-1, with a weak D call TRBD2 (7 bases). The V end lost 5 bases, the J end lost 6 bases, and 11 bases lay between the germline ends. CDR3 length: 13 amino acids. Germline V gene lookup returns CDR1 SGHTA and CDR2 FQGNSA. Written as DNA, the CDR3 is TGTGCCAGCAGCCGGGGGGCCACCAATGAGCAGTTCTTC. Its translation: CASSRGATNEQFF.

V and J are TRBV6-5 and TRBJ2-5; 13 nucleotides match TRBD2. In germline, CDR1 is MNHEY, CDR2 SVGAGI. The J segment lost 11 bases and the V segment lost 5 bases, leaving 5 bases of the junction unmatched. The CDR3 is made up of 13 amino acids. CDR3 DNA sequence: TGTGCCAGCAGTACGGGGACTAGCGGGACGCAGTACTTC. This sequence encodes CASSTGTSGTQYF.

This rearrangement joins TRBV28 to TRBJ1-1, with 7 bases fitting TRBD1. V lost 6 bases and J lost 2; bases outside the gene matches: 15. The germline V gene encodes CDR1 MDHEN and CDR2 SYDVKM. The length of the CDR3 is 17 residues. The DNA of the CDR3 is TGTGCCAGCAGCCGACTGGGGACAGATCCCTTAAACACTGAAGCTTTCTTT. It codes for CASSRLGTDPLNTEAFF.

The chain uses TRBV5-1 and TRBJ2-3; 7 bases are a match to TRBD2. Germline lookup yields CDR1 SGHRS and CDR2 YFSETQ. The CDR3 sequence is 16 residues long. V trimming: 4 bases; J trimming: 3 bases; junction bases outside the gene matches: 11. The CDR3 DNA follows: TGCGCCAGCAGCCCCCTTCGCGGGAGCGGAACAGATACGCAGTATTTT. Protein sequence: CASSPLRGSGTDTQYF. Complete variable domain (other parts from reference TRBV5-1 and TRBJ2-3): KAGVTQTPRYLIKTRGQQVTLSCSPISGHRSVSWYQQTPGQGLQFLFEYFSETQRNKGNFPGRFSGRQFSNSRSEMNVSTLELGDSALYLCASSPLRGSGTDTQYFGPGTRLTVL.

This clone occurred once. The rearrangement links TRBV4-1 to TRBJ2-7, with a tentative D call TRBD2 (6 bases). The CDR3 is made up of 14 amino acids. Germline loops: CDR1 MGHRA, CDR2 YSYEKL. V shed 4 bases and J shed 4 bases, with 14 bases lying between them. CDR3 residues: CASSLSVREYEQYF. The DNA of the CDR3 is TGCGCCAGCAGCCTGAGTGTCCGGGAGTACGAGCAGTACTTC.

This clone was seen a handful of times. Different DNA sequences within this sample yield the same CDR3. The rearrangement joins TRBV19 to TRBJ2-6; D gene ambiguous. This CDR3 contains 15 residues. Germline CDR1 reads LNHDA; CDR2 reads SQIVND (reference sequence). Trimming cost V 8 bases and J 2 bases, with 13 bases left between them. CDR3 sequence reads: CASSIGGPGANVLTF. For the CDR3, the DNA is TGTGCCAGTTCGATAGGTGGGCCTGGGGCCAACGTCCTGACTTTC.

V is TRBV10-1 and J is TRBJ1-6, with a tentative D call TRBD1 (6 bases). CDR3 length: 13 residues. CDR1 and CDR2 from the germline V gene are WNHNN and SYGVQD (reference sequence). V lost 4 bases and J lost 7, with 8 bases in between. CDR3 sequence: CASSGQANSPLHF. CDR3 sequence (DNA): TGCGCCAGCAGTGGACAGGCGAATTCACCCCTCCACTTT.